This is a list of T cell receptor beta chains from one sample in a study of OX40 agonist ivuxolimab in advanced cancers. Repertoires were generated with immunoSEQ multiplex PCR, while TCRdb's copy carries only in-frame clones and drops some. The table lists 75,000 to 100,000 clones, around 84% of them singletons. The material was CD4+ or CD8+ T cells sorted from blood, obtained in a trial of the OX40 agonist ivuxolimab. All receptors come from an adult with an advanced solid tumor such as melanoma, head and neck, liver or kidney cancer. CDR3s include the opening cysteine and the closing phenylalanine or tryptophan. D genes are given only for firm matches. Rows may omit the clone size; those that give it use once, few, many or a size class.

>TRBV15|NA|NA|TRBJ2-7
CATSLGEGTYEQYF
TGTGCCACCTCCTTAGGGGAAGGGACCTACGAGCAGTACTTC
>TRBV19|NA|NA|TRBJ1-3
CASSISGSVSGNTIYF
TGTGCCAGTAGTATAAGCGGTTCTGTCTCTGGAAACACCATATATTTT
>TRBV9|NA|TRBD2|TRBJ2-1
CASSAGLAGYNEQFF
TGTGCCAGCAGCGCGGGACTAGCGGGGTACAATGAGCAGTTCTTC
>TRBV13|few|TRBD2|TRBJ2-1
CASSGWVAGVNEQFF
TGTGCCAGCAGCGGCTGGGTAGCGGGAGTCAATGAGCAGTTCTTC
>TRBV19|NA|TRBD2|TRBJ2-7
CASSISRTSPTSYEQYF
TGTGCCAGTAGTATATCCCGGACTAGCCCGACTTCCTACGAGCAGTACTTC
>TRBV28|once|NA|TRBJ1-2
CASGQRYGYTF
TGTGCCAGCGGACAGCGGTATGGCTACACCTTC
>TRBV5-1|NA|NA|TRBJ2-5
CASSTGRAGETQYF
TGCGCCAGCAGCACCGGACGCGCGGGAGAGACCCAGTACTTC
>TRBV6-5|NA|TRBD2|TRBJ2-2
CASSYGGGRSGELFF
TGTGCCAGCAGTTATGGTGGCGGGAGGTCCGGGGAGCTGTTTTTT
>TRBV19|NA|NA|TRBJ1-5
CASSTEARAWQPQHF
TGTGCCAGTAGTACAGAGGCAAGGGCATGGCAGCCCCAGCATTTT
>TRBV4-1|NA|TRBD2|TRBJ2-7
CASSQGTSGSLGEQYF
TGCGCCAGCAGCCAAGGGACTAGCGGGAGTTTAGGAGAGCAGTACTTC
>TRBV6-5|NA|TRBD1|TRBJ2-7
CASRQGQGDSYEQYF
TGTGCCAGCAGACAGGGACAGGGTGACTCCTACGAGCAGTACTTC
>TRBV7-9|NA|TRBD1|TRBJ1-2
CASSLEDRGDYGYTF
TGTGCCAGCAGCTTAGAGGACAGGGGGGACTATGGCTACACCTTC
>TRBV7-2|NA|NA|TRBJ2-2
CASSSVPVRVAGELFF
TGTGCCAGCAGCTCCGTCCCGGTGCGGGTCGCCGGGGAGCTGTTTTTT
>TRBV5-1|NA|TRBD2|TRBJ2-5
CASSLGTSGSGVQETQYF
TGCGCCAGCAGCTTAGGGACTAGCGGGAGTGGTGTCCAAGAGACCCAGTACTTC
>TRBV11-2|once|TRBD1|TRBJ2-1
CASSLISDTRQGNEQFF
TGTGCCAGCAGCTTAATATCGGACACTCGACAGGGCAATGAGCAGTTCTTC
>TRBV5-1|NA|NA|TRBJ1-3
CASSNGGDLSGNTIYF
TGCGCCAGCAGCAACGGTGGTGATCTGTCTGGAAACACCATATATTTT
>TRBV7-9|NA|TRBD1|TRBJ1-2
CASSLVGTGGDGYGYTF
TGTGCCAGCAGCTTAGTTGGGACAGGGGGCGACGGCTATGGCTACACCTTC
>TRBV19|NA|NA|TRBJ2-1
CASSRTGQQEYNEQFF
TGTGCCAGTAGTCGAACTGGACAGCAGGAATACAATGAGCAGTTCTTC
>TRBV7-9|NA|TRBD1|TRBJ1-1
CASSPSGQDTEAFF
TGTGCCAGCAGCCCCTCGGGACAGGACACTGAAGCTTTCTTT
>TRBV10-3|NA|TRBD2|TRBJ2-1
CAISEGTSGTSYNEQFF
TGTGCCATCAGTGAGGGGACTAGCGGGACCAGCTACAATGAGCAGTTCTTC
>TRBV19|NA|NA|TRBJ2-7
CASSIEGTPHEQYF
TGTGCCAGTAGTATAGAAGGGACACCCCACGAGCAGTACTTC
>TRBV10-2|NA|NA|TRBJ2-1
CASSGHYEQFF
TGCGCCAGCAGTGGCCACTACGAGCAGTTCTTC